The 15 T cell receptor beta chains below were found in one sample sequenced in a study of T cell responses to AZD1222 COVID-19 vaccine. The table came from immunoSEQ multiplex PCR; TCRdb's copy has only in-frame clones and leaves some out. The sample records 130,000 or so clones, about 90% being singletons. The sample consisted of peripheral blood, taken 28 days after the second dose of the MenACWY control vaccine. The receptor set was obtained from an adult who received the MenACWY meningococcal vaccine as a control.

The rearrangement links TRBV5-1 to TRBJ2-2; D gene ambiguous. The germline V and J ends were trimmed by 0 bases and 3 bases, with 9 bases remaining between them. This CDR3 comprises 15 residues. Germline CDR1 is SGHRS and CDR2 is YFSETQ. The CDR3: CASSLDSADTGELFF. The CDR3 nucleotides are TGCGCCAGCAGCTTGGATTCAGCCGACACCGGGGAGCTGTTTTTT.

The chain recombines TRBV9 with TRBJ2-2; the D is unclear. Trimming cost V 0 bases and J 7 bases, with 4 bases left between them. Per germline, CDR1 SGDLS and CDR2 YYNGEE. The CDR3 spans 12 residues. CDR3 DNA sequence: TGTGCCAGCAGCGTAGGTAACGGGGAGCTGTTTTTT. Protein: CASSVGNGELFF.

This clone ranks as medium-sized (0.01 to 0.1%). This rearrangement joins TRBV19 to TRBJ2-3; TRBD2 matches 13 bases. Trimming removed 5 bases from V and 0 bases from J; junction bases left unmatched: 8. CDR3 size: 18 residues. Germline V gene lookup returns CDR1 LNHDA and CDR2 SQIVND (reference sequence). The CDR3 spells CASSPRTSGGPSTDTQYF. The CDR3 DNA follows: TGTGCCAGTAGTCCAAGGACTAGCGGGGGCCCTAGCACAGATACGCAGTATTTT. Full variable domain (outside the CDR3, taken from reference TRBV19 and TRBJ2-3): DGGITQSPKYLFRKEGQNVTLSCEQNLNHDAMYWYRQDPGQGLRLIYYSQIVNDFQKGDIAEGYSVSREKKESFPLTVTSAQKNPTAFYLCASSPRTSGGPSTDTQYFGPGTRLTVL.

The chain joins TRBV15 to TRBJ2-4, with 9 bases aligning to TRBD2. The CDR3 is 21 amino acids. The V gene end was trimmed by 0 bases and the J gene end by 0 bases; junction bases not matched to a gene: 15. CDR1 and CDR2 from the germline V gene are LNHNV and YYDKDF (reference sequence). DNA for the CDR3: TGTGCCACCAGCAGAGATTTTTGGGCGGGAGGGCGATGGATAGCCAAAAACATTCAGTACTTC. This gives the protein CATSRDFWAGGRWIAKNIQYF.

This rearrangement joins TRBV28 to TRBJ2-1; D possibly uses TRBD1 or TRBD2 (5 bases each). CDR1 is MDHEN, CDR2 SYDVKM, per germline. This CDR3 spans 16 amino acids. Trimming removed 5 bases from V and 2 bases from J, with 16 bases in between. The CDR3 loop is CASSGGKGLTYNEQFF. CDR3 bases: TGTGCCAGCAGTGGGGGAAAAGGCTTGACCTACAATGAGCAGTTCTTC.

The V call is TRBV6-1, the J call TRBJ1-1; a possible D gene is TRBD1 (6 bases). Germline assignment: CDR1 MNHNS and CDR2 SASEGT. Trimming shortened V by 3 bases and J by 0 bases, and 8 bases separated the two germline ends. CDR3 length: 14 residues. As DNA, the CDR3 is TGTGCCAGCAGTGAGAACAGGGTGAACACTGAAGCTTTCTTT. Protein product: CASSENRVNTEAFF.

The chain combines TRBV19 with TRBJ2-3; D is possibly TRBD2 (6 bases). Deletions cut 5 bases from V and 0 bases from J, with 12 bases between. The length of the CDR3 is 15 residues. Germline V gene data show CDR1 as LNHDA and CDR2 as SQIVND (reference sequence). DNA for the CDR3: TGTGCCAGTAGTGTACTAGCCGCCAGCACAGATACGCAGTATTTT. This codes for CASSVLAASTDTQYF. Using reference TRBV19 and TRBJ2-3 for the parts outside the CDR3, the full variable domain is DGGITQSPKYLFRKEGQNVTLSCEQNLNHDAMYWYRQDPGQGLRLIYYSQIVNDFQKGDIAEGYSVSREKKESFPLTVTSAQKNPTAFYLCASSVLAASTDTQYFGPGTRLTVL.

The CDR3: CASSLAFPLSSGNTIYF. CDR3 nucleotide sequence: TGTGCCAGCAGCTTAGCCTTTCCCCTCTCCTCTGGAAACACCATATATTTT. The chain has TRBV7-2 and TRBJ1-3, with no clear D. CDR1 is SGHTA and CDR2 is FQGNSA in the germline V gene. CDR3 length: 17 amino acids. Trimming shortened V by 0 bases and J by 0 bases, and 12 bases separated the two germline ends. The whole variable domain, filled in from reference TRBV7-2 and TRBJ1-3, reads GAGVSQSPSNKVTEKGKDVELRCDPISGHTALYWYRQSLGQGLEFLIYFQGNSAPDKSGLPSDRFSAERTGGSVSTLTIQRTQQEDSAVYLCASSLAFPLSSGNTIYFGEGSWLTVV.

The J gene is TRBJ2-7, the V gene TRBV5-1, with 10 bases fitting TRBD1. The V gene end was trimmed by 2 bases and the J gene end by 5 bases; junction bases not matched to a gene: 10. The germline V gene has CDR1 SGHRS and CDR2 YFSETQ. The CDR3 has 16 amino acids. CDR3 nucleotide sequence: TGCGCCAGCAGCTTAATGCAGACAGGGGGCCCGCACGAGCAGTACTTC. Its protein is CASSLMQTGGPHEQYF.

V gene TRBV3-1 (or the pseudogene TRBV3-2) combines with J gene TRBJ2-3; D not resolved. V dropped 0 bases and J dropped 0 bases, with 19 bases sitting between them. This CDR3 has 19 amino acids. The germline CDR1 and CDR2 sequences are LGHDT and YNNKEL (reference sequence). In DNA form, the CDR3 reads TGTGCCAGCAGCCAAGATCAAGACACGTTATCCCCTAGCACAGATACGCAGTATTTT. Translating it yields CASSQDQDTLSPSTDTQYF.

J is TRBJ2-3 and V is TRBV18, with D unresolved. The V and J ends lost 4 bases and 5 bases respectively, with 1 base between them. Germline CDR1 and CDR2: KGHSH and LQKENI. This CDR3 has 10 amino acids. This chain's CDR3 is CASSRDTQYF. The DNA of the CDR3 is TGTGCCAGCTCACGAGATACGCAGTATTTT.

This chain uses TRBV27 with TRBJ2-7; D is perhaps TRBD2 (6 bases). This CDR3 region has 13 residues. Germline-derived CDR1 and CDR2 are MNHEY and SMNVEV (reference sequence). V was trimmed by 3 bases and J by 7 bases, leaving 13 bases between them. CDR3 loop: CASSLGGRGEQYF. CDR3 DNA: TGTGCCAGCAGTTTGGGGGGTCGCGGAGAGCAGTACTTC.

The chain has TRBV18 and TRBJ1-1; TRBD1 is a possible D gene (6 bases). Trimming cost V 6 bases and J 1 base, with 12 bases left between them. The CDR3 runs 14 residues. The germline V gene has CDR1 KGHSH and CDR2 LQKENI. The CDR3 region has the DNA TGTGCCAGCTCCCCCGGACAGACGAACACTGAAGCTTTCTTT. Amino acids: CASSPGQTNTEAFF.

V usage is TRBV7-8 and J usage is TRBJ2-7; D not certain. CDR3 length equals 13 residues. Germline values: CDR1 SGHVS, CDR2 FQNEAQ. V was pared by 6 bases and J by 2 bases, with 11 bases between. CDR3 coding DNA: TGTGCCAGCAGACCTAGACATACCTACGAGCAGTACTTC. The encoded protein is CASRPRHTYEQYF. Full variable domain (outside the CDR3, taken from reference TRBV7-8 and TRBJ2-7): GAGVSQSPRYKVAKRGQDVALRCDPISGHVSLFWYQQALGQGPEFLTYFQNEAQLDKSGLPSDRFFAERPEGSVSTLKIQRTQQEDSAVYLCASRPRHTYEQYFGPGTRLTVT.

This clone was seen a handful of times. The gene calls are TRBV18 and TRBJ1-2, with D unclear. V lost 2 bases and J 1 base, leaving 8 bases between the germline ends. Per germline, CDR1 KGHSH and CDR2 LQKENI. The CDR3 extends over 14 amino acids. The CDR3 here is CASSPNSDNYGYTF. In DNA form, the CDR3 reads TGTGCCAGCTCACCAAACAGCGATAACTATGGCTACACCTTC.